This T cell receptor (beta chain) was captured in a study of blood T cell repertoires in COVID-19 (dated by TCRdb to the early 2020s). About the full investigation: The collaborator samples originated in the United States, Italy and Spain and spanned the acute and convalescent phases of COVID-19. The material from the prospective study consisted of cDNA or gDNA derived from T cells, B-cell-depleted T cells, or PBMCs. Subjects who had been exposed to COVID-19, were actively infected with it, or had recovered from it provided the deeply sampled blood TCRbeta repertoires that made up the dataset. Samples came from the ongoing ImmuneRACE study (first 160 participants) plus 1,254 subjects from 6 global collaborators. HLA class I and class II types, where available, came from metadata supplied by the sample provider rather than from assay-based typing. The repertoires were made available in a free public database intended to serve as a resource for research on the immune response to SARS-CoV-2. The sample metadata nearly always contained a de-identified subject ID, COVID-19 status, age in years and sex. Overall results and qualifications from the work: Clinical and demographic metadata were provided uncurated, with the amount varying by source and participant.

Trimming leaves V shorter by 3 bases and J shorter by 2 bases, with the junction holding 9 bases beyond the gene matches. Its CDR3 holds 16 amino acids, cysteine through phenylalanine. Only the CDR3 part of the read is kept: 48 bases, read in frame from the first base. Reading the germline V gene (reference sequence) gives CDR1 DFQATT and CDR2 SNEGSKA. TCRbeta CDR3 regions were amplified from genomic DNA by means of the immunoSEQ Assay, a bias-controlled multiplex PCR. For the original study's pipeline: The number of nucleated cells in each sample was estimated from the amplification of reference gene primers within the assay. To quantify the absolute abundance of each unique TCRbeta CDR3 rearrangement, sequence reads were collapsed and filtered. Productive Simpson clonality was computed per sample as the square root of Simpson's diversity index over productive rearrangements. Imported from immuneACCESS, the table was reduced by TCRdb to in-frame sequences with V and J called. These copies leave out some clones; in studies compared against another copy, an unresolved V gene accounts for under half, and the cause of the remainder is not known. Clonal size and the V and J genes are those of that table, whereas D and trimming came from the DNA. A total of fewer than 450,000 clones appear in this sample, approximately 89% of them only once. The top ten clonotypes cover roughly 3.3% of the sample.

A second Seattle source provided samples from volunteer blood donors who had recovered from COVID-19. Collaborating institutions collected whole blood in K2EDTA tubes following their own protocols. For TCRbeta analysis, collaborators shipped samples as frozen whole blood, isolated PBMCs, or DNA extracted from either of those sample types. Concerning this clone: Its specific antigen is unknown. No base qualities exist here, and no much larger clone lies one base off it.

In this chain, TRBV20-1 is recombined with TRBJ2-1; 8 of the junction bases match TRBD2. Sequenced material: peripheral blood. This TCR was sampled from a woman aged 18-29 years who had recovered from COVID-19. In nucleotide form, the sequence is TGCAGTGCTAGTAAGGTCGGGAGGGCCGCCTACAATGAGCAGTTCTTC. Translated, this is CSASKVGRAAYNEQFF.